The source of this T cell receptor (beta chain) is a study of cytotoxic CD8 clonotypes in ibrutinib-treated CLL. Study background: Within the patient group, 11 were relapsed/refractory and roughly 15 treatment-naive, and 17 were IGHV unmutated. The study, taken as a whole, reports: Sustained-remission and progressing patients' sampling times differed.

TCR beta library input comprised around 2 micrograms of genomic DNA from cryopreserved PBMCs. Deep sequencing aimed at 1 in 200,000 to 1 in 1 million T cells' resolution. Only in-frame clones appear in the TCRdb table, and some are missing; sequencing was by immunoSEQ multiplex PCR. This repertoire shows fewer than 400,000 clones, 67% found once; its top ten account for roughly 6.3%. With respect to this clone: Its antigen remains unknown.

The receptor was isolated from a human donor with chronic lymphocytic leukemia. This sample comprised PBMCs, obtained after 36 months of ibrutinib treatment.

CDR3 residues: CASSPRTSGSEETQYF. Written as DNA, the CDR3 is TGTGCCAGTAGTCCTAGGACTAGCGGGAGTGAGGAGACCCAGTACTTC. This rearrangement joins TRBV19 to TRBJ2-5, with TRBD2 matching over 13 bases. V gave up 5 bases and J gave up 5 bases; unmatched junction bases: 8. Germline CDR1 and CDR2: LNHDA and SQIVND (reference sequence). The CDR3 extends over 16 amino acids. Using reference TRBV19 and TRBJ2-5 for the parts outside the CDR3, the full variable domain is DGGITQSPKYLFRKEGQNVTLSCEQNLNHDAMYWYRQDPGQGLRLIYYSQIVNDFQKGDIAEGYSVSREKKESFPLTVTSAQKNPTAFYLCASSPRTSGSEETQYFGPGTRLLVL.